The 29 T cell receptor beta chains in this list originate from one sample, sequenced in a study of neurological immune-mediated disorders. MiXCR was run by TCRdb on the 5' RACE reads, yielding one entry per CDR3 protein. Of around 31,000 distinct CDR3 sequences detected, about 3.8% appear once; the ten largest clones hold approximately 25%. The sample taken for sequencing was CD4+ T cells from blood. These receptors were obtained from a woman aged 40 to 50 in good health.

This clonotype was picked up many times. The chain joins TRBV3-1 to TRBJ2-3; 7 positions agree with TRBD2. Germline V gives CDR1 LGHDT, CDR2 YNNKEL (reference sequence). CDR3 size: 14 residues. With V trimmed by 4 bases and J by 5 bases, 6 bases remained unmatched. The CDR3 spells CASSRSGAVDTQYF. The CDR3 DNA is TGTGCCAGCAGCCGCAGCGGGGCGGTAGATACGCAGTATTTT.

This clonotype was counted many times. V usage is TRBV27 and J usage is TRBJ2-1; 10 nucleotides agree with TRBD2. Losses at the gene ends were 5 bases for V and 0 bases for J; bases not matched to a gene: 4. The CDR3 is 16 residues long. CDR1 is MNHEY, CDR2 SMNVEV, per germline (reference sequence). The CDR3, as DNA: TGTGCCAGCAGTACTCCTAGCGGGAGCTCCTACAATGAGCAGTTCTTC. It codes for CASSTPSGSSYNEQFF.

This clonotype was recorded at least ten times. The chain is built from TRBV20-1 and TRBJ1-6; a weak D match, TRBD1 (6 bases). The length of the CDR3 is 15 residues. CDR1 DFQATT and CDR2 SNEGSKA come from the germline V gene (reference sequence). V was shortened by 0 bases and J by 7 bases, with 13 bases between the two germline ends. For the CDR3, the DNA is TGCAGTGCTAGAGATTACAGGGAATTGAATTCACCCCTCCACTTT. Translation gives CSARDYRELNSPLHF.

This clonotype was detected ten times or more. This rearrangement joins TRBV21-1 to TRBJ2-7; the table's TRBD1 call for D was not verified on the DNA. TRBV21-1 is described as a pseudogene. The CDR3 sequence is 15 residues long. In nucleotides, the CDR3 is TGTGCCAGCAGCTTGAACGGACAGGCTACCTACGAGCAGTACTTC. It yields the protein CASSLNGQATYEQYF.

Turning to this clonotype: This may be a read error, as it is one base from a much larger clone. The chain has TRBV7-9 and TRBJ1-1; D remains ambiguous. V lost 4 bases and J 5 bases, leaving 11 bases between the germline ends. CDR1 SEHNR and CDR2 FQNEAQ come from the germline V gene (reference sequence). CDR3 length: 13 residues. CDR3 nucleotides: TGTGCCAGCAGCTCTCATGGGAGAACTGAAGCTTTCTTT. Its translation is CASSSHGRTEAFF.

This clonotype was detected ten times or more. The chain is built from TRBV12-3 or TRBV12-4 and TRBJ2-4; TRBD2 might be the D (7 bases). CDR3 size: 13 residues. Trimming stripped 6 bases from V and 8 bases from J, with 14 bases between. The CDR3 loop is CASSGGRGDIQYF. As DNA, the CDR3 is TGTGCCAGCAGCGGGGGGCGCGGTGACATTCAGTACTTC.

This clonotype showed up many times. The rearrangement links TRBV5-1 to TRBJ2-5; possible D gene TRBD2, 6 bases. The CDR3 has 14 amino acids. The germline CDR1 and CDR2 sequences are SGHRS and YFSETQ. Trimming took off 2 bases at V and 5 bases at J, with 13 bases between the two ends. CDR3 in amino acids: CASSFGGVLETQYF. Here the CDR3 DNA reads TGCGCCAGCAGCTTCGGAGGGGTCTTGGAGACCCAGTACTTC.

This clonotype was seen many times. As DNA, the CDR3 is TGTGCCAGCAGCCCCGGACAGGGTATTAATCGCAATCAGCCCCAGCATTTT. The encoded protein is CASSPGQGINRNQPQHF. V is TRBV5-5 and J is TRBJ1-5; 8 bases map to TRBD1. The CDR3 contains 17 residues. V dropped 4 bases and J dropped 2; count of bases not matched to a gene: 11. Germline-derived CDR1 and CDR2 are SGHKS and YYEKEE (reference sequence). The whole variable domain, remainder taken from reference TRBV5-5 and TRBJ1-5, is DAGVTQSPTHLIKTRGQQVTLRCSPISGHKSVSWYQQVLGQGPQFIFQYYEKEERGRGNFPDRFSARQFPNYSSELNVNALLLGDSALYLCASSPGQGINRNQPQHFGDGTRLSIL.

This clonotype occurred many times. The chain recombines TRBV7-6 with TRBJ1-2, with D tentatively TRBD1 (5 bases). Germline V gives CDR1 SGHVS, CDR2 FNYEAQ. V dropped 1 base and J dropped 2 bases, with 5 bases sitting between them. The CDR3 covers 13 residues. Written as DNA, the CDR3 is TGTGCCAGCAGCTTAGGGACAAACTATGGCTACACCTTC. Its protein is CASSLGTNYGYTF.

This clonotype was observed at least ten times. CDR3 protein: CASSFRQPSGVYEQYF. The CDR3 DNA is TGTGCCAGCAGCTTTCGACAGCCCTCTGGGGTCTACGAGCAGTACTTC. The gene calls are TRBV7-9 and TRBJ2-7; TRBD1 is a possible D gene (5 bases). The V gene's germline CDR1 is SEHNR and CDR2 FQNEAQ (reference sequence). CDR3 length: 16 amino acids. Deletions cut 3 bases from V and 3 bases from J, with 18 bases between.

There are many counts of this clonotype. The chain combines TRBV7-9 with TRBJ2-1; 14 nucleotides match TRBD2. The ends lost 7 bases at V and 9 bases at J; junction bases unmatched: 11. Germline-derived CDR1 and CDR2 are SEHNR and FQNEAQ (reference sequence). The CDR3 has 16 amino acids. CDR3 loop: CASTSPGLAGVSEQFF. The DNA for the CDR3 is TGTGCCAGCACATCTCCGGGACTAGCGGGAGTGAGTGAGCAGTTCTTC.

This clonotype was observed many times. The chain recombines TRBV29-1 with TRBJ2-1; 10 bases map to TRBD1. The CDR3 has 14 residues. V trimming: 0 bases; J trimming: 8 bases; junction bases outside the gene matches: 4. Germline CDR1 SQVTM, CDR2 ANQGSEA. CDR3 sequence reads: CSVEERQGADEQFF. The CDR3 DNA reads as TGCAGCGTTGAAGAGCGACAGGGGGCCGATGAGCAGTTCTTC.

This clonotype was seen repeatedly, ten times or more. This chain uses TRBV20-1 with TRBJ2-1; D might be TRBD2 (6 bases). Trimming took off 4 bases at V and 1 base at J, with 14 bases between the two ends. The CDR3 extends over 15 amino acids. Germline V gene lookup returns CDR1 DFQATT and CDR2 SNEGSKA (reference sequence). This CDR3 is CSAMPGTLSYNEQFF. CDR3 nucleotide sequence: TGCAGTGCTATGCCCGGGACTCTTTCCTACAATGAGCAGTTCTTC.

In its sample, this clonotype was seen many times. The rearrangement joins TRBV12-5 to TRBJ1-6, with 9 bases lining up with TRBD1. This CDR3 has 16 amino acids. Unmatched junction bases numbered 9, after V lost 5 bases and J lost 7 bases. Germline V gene data show CDR1 as LGHNT and CDR2 as FRNRAP. The CDR3 nucleotides are TGTGCTAGTGGTGCGCCGGGACAGGGTTTAAATTCACCCCTCCACTTT. This gives the protein CASGAPGQGLNSPLHF.

By sample share, this clonotype is medium-sized. The V gene is TRBV2, the J gene TRBJ1-1; a weak D match, TRBD1 (6 bases). V was clipped by 6 bases and J by 1 base, with 15 bases between them. The CDR3 runs to 15 residues. Germline values: CDR1 SNHLY, CDR2 FYNNEI. The CDR3 loop is CASRADTTGNTEAFF. For the CDR3, the DNA is TGTGCCAGCAGAGCAGATACGACAGGGAACACTGAAGCTTTCTTT.

This clonotype was recorded many times. The chain joins TRBV20-1 to TRBJ2-5, with 8 nucleotides matching TRBD2. This CDR3 has 14 residues. The V gene end was trimmed by 5 bases and the J gene end by 1 base; junction bases not matched to a gene: 6. Per the germline V gene, CDR1 is DFQATT and CDR2 is SNEGSKA (reference sequence). CDR3 DNA sequence: TGCAGTGCTCTGAGGGCGGGGGGCCAAGAGACCCAGTACTTC. Its protein is CSALRAGGQETQYF.

This clonotype was recorded many times. V usage is TRBV28 and J usage is TRBJ2-1; either TRBD1 or TRBD2 may fit D (5 bases each). In germline, CDR1 is MDHEN, CDR2 SYDVKM. This CDR3 has 13 amino acids. Trimming left V 7 bases short and J 6 bases short, with 13 bases between. The CDR3 DNA reads as TGTGCCAGCACCCCGGGGCTCTTCAATGAGCAGTTCTTC. This gives the protein CASTPGLFNEQFF.

This clonotype was counted at least ten times. This sequence joins TRBV10-3 and TRBJ2-5; D could derive from TRBD1 or TRBD2 (5 bases each). Trimming took 3 bases from V and 4 from J, leaving 6 bases between them. The CDR3 totals 12 residues. Germline V gene data show CDR1 as ENHRY and CDR2 as SYGVKD. Here the CDR3 DNA reads TGTGCCATCAGTGATGGGGGAGAGACCCAGTACTTC. This translates into CAISDGGETQYF.

In its sample, this clonotype was seen many times. V usage is TRBV6-5 and J usage is TRBJ2-7, with TRBD1 matching 9 bases. V lost 6 bases, J lost 10 bases, and 10 bases stayed unmatched. Germline V CDR1 and CDR2: MNHEY, SVGAGI. The CDR3 extends over 13 amino acids. The CDR3 reads CASSMGQGNPQYF. The DNA of the CDR3 is TGTGCCAGCAGCATGGGACAGGGAAATCCCCAGTACTTC.

The sample holds many counts of this clonotype. The chain joins TRBV5-1 to TRBJ2-2, with D possibly being TRBD1 or TRBD2 (5 bases each). V was cut by 3 bases and J by 4 bases, with 10 bases left in between. The CDR3 is 14 residues long. Germline V CDR1 and CDR2: SGHRS, YFSETQ. The chain's CDR3 is CASSWDGVTGELFF. CDR3 sequence (DNA): TGCGCCAGCAGCTGGGACGGGGTCACCGGGGAGCTGTTTTTT.

This clonotype was counted many times. The chain employs TRBV7-8 and TRBJ2-7; no clear D gene. Germline CDR1 and CDR2: SGHVS and FQNEAQ. V lost 0 bases and J lost 9, with 12 bases in between. This CDR3 region has 13 residues. In DNA form, the CDR3 reads TGTGCCAGCAGCTTAGCTGGCAGTTTTATGCAGTACTTC. Residues: CASSLAGSFMQYF.

This clonotype was seen at least ten times. The chain combines TRBV19 with TRBJ2-3; 7 bases align to TRBD2. With V trimmed by 5 bases and J by 1 base, 6 bases remained unmatched. The CDR3 has 15 residues. Germline lookup yields CDR1 LNHDA and CDR2 SQIVND (reference sequence). DNA of the CDR3: TGTGCCAGTAGTCCAATTCGGGAGGGCACAGATACGCAGTATTTT. It encodes CASSPIREGTDTQYF.

This clonotype appeared many times. This chain connects TRBV11-2 to TRBJ2-1; maybe TRBD2 (5 bases). The V and J ends lost 5 bases and 7 bases respectively, with 9 bases between them. CDR3 length: 12 amino acids. Germline V gene sequence: CDR1 SGHAT, CDR2 FQNNGV. The DNA of the CDR3 is TGTGCCAGCAGCCCTAGCCGGAATGAGCAGTTCTTC. The encoded protein is CASSPSRNEQFF.

Comments on this clonotype: A single base separates this from a much larger clone, so it may be a read error. The rearrangement joins TRBV20-1 to TRBJ2-1, with 8 bases that match TRBD2. Germline-derived CDR1 and CDR2 are DFQATT and SNEGSKA (reference sequence). CDR3 length: 14 amino acids. J was trimmed by 4 bases and V by 5 bases; bases with no gene match: 7. The CDR3 nucleotides are TGCAGTGCTGAGGGACGGGGGGGATACAATGAGCAGTTCTTC. As protein: CSAEGRGGYNEQFF.

The table lists this clonotype with many counts. This chain connects TRBV5-1 to TRBJ2-7, with TRBD2 matching over 8 bases. Trimming took 4 bases from V and 2 from J; bases not matched to a gene: 8. Germline V gene lookup returns CDR1 SGHRS and CDR2 YFSETQ. The CDR3 length is 15 residues. The CDR3 is CASSLTGTSTYEQYF. In nucleotides, the CDR3 is TGCGCCAGCAGCCTAACCGGGACTAGTACCTACGAGCAGTACTTC.

This clonotype was observed at least ten times. The genes are TRBV5-5 and TRBJ1-2, with unresolved D. The germline CDR1 and CDR2 sequences are SGHKS and YYEKEE (reference sequence). V was shortened by 0 bases and J by 2 bases, with 11 bases between the two germline ends. This CDR3 comprises 15 residues. The CDR3 protein is CASSLERERNYGYTF. Here the CDR3 DNA reads TGTGCCAGCAGCTTGGAGAGGGAGAGGAACTATGGCTACACCTTC.

This clonotype was recorded at least ten times. The CDR3 protein is CAWTGLAGGLSYNEQFF. The CDR3, as DNA: TGTGCCTGGACAGGACTAGCGGGGGGACTCTCCTACAATGAGCAGTTCTTC. The chain employs TRBV30 and TRBJ2-1, with TRBD2 matching over 14 bases. The germline CDR1 and CDR2 sequences are GTSNPN and SVGIG (reference sequence). The J segment lost 0 bases and the V segment lost 4 bases, leaving 5 bases of the junction unmatched. There are 17 residues in the CDR3.

This clonotype was counted ten times or more. The chain recombines TRBV5-6 with TRBJ2-5; the D gene could be TRBD1 or TRBD2 (5 bases each). The CDR3 is 15 amino acids. Deletions cut 0 bases from V and 5 bases from J, with 14 bases between. Germline values: CDR1 SGHDT, CDR2 YYEEEE. CDR3 in DNA: TGTGCCAGCAGCTTGGGAGACAGCGGCAGGGAGACCCAGTACTTC. Encoded protein: CASSLGDSGRETQYF.

This clonotype was recorded many times. The CDR3 DNA is TGTGCCAGCAGCGTAGCCCCGGGACTAGTGGGCGAGACCCAGTACTTC. Its translation: CASSVAPGLVGETQYF. The chain combines TRBV9 with TRBJ2-5; 8 bases line up with TRBD2. With 0 bases clipped from V and 5 bases from J, the junction kept 9 bases outside the gene matches. CDR3 length equals 16 residues. The germline V gene encodes CDR1 SGDLS and CDR2 YYNGEE.